These T cell receptor beta chains were read from a single sample in a study of T cell changes during pregnancy in multiple sclerosis. Produced via immunoSEQ multiplex PCR; TCRdb's table is partial and in-frame only. The top ten hold roughly 5.7% of the sample, which has approximately 130,000 clones, approximately 95% seen once. This specimen consisted of peripheral blood, obtained before pregnancy. The source of these receptors is a female donor with multiple sclerosis, enrolled in a pregnancy study. The CDR3 runs from the conserved cysteine through the conserved F or W. D genes are given only for firm matches. A clone size is listed for some rows: how often the clone was seen (once, few, many), or a class if it is expanded.

>TRBJ2-7|NA|TRBD2|TRBV5-4
CASSPTSGSGSYEQYF
TGTGCCAGCAGCCCTACTAGCGGGAGTGGCTCCTACGAGCAGTACTTC
>TRBJ2-6|NA|TRBD2|TRBV9
CASSLPLAGGPGANVLTF
TGTGCCAGCAGCCTCCCCCTAGCGGGAGGGCCCGGGGCCAACGTCCTGACTTTC
>TRBJ2-7|NA|TRBD2|TRBV11-1
CASSYRGGRASYEQYF
TGTGCCAGCAGCTACCGCGGCGGGAGGGCTTCCTACGAGCAGTACTTC
>TRBJ2-7|NA|NA|TRBV18
CASSPPESGFYEQYF
TGTGCCAGCTCACCACCCGAGAGCGGGTTCTACGAGCAGTACTTC
>TRBJ1-4|NA|NA|TRBV6-1
CASRNRESGKLFF
TGTGCCAGCAGGAACAGGGAATCAGGGAAACTGTTTTTT
>TRBJ2-3|NA|TRBD1|TRBV5-1
CASSLAVQGAIDTQYF
TGCGCCAGCAGCTTGGCCGTCCAGGGGGCTATAGATACGCAGTATTTT
>TRBJ2-2|NA|NA|TRBV6-4
CASSVESGTGELFF
TGTGCCAGCAGTGTCGAAAGCGGCACCGGGGAGCTGTTTTTT
>TRBJ2-7|NA|NA|TRBV27
CASSLSYGERSYEQYF
TGTGCCAGCAGTTTATCGTACGGGGAGCGATCCTACGAGCAGTACTTC
>TRBJ1-5|NA|NA|TRBV27
CASSHSNQPQHF
TGTGCCAGCAGTCATAGCAATCAGCCCCAGCATTTT
>TRBJ2-5|NA|TRBD2|TRBV5-1
CATATGLAETQYF
TGCGCCACCGCTACCGGACTAGCGGAGACCCAGTACTTC
>TRBJ1-5|NA|TRBD1|TRBV19
CASSTNRGSGTGQPQHF
TGTGCCAGTAGTACAAACAGGGGTTCGGGGACCGGTCAGCCCCAGCATTTT
>TRBJ2-1|NA|TRBD2|TRBV11-2
CASSLASGPYNEQFF
TGTGCCAGCAGCTTAGCTAGCGGCCCGTACAATGAGCAGTTCTTC
>TRBJ2-1|NA|TRBD2|TRBV5-4
CASSLWAGGSYNEQFF
TGTGCCAGCAGCTTATGGGCGGGAGGCTCCTACAATGAGCAGTTCTTC
>TRBJ1-3|NA|NA|TRBV5-1
CASSLTGLGSGNTIYF
TGCGCCAGCAGCTTGACAGGGTTGGGCTCTGGAAACACCATATATTTT
>TRBJ2-1|once|NA|TRBV30
CAWRGQDYNEQFF
TGTGCCTGGAGGGGTCAGGACTACAATGAGCAGTTCTTC
>TRBJ2-5|NA|TRBD1|TRBV5-1
CASSLAGGQETQYF
TGCGCCAGCAGCTTGGCAGGGGGCCAAGAGACCCAGTACTTC
>TRBJ2-5|NA|NA|TRBV20-1
CSADLAETQYF
TGCAGTGCTGACTTAGCGGAGACCCAGTACTTC
>TRBJ2-3|NA|TRBD2|TRBV9
CASSLFSGDTDTQYF
TGTGCCAGCAGCTTATTCAGCGGGGACACAGATACGCAGTATTTT
>TRBJ2-1|NA|TRBD2|TRBV6-6
CASSATSGGYNEQFF
TGTGCCAGCAGTGCGACTAGCGGGGGGTACAATGAGCAGTTCTTC
>TRBJ2-7|NA|NA|TRBV6-1
CASSEGGRRQYF
TGTGCCAGCAGTGAAGGGGGGCGCCGGCAGTACTTC
>TRBJ2-2|NA|NA|TRBV30
CAWSVSVNTGELFF
TGTGCCTGGAGTGTTTCGGTCAACACCGGGGAGCTGTTTTTT
>TRBJ2-3|NA|TRBD2|TRBV5-1
CASSLEGREVTDTQYF
TGCGCCAGCAGCTTGGAGGGGCGGGAGGTCACAGATACGCAGTATTTT
>TRBJ2-3|NA|TRBD1|TRBV7-2
CASSRVAGGITDTQYF
TGTGCCAGCAGTAGGGTTGCAGGGGGCATCACAGATACGCAGTATTTT
>TRBJ1-2|NA|TRBD1|TRBV27
CASTTRGRGRGGYTF
TGTGCCAGCACTACCAGGGGCAGGGGGCGAGGTGGCTACACCTTC
>TRBJ1-1|NA|TRBD1|TRBV30
CASNRGGDAEAFF
TGTGCCTCCAACAGGGGAGGAGACGCTGAAGCTTTCTTT
>TRBJ2-3|NA|TRBD1|TRBV9
CASSVVGQTGTDTQYF
TGTGCCAGCAGCGTGGTGGGACAGACCGGCACAGATACGCAGTATTTT
>TRBJ1-2|NA|TRBD1|TRBV30
CACPQRGLPYGYTF
TGTGCCTGCCCCCAGAGGGGGCTTCCTTATGGCTACACCTTC
>TRBJ2-2|NA|NA|TRBV27
CASSLGGRKILFF
TGTGCCAGCAGTTTGGGGGGACGTAAAATCCTGTTTTTT
>TRBJ2-7|NA|TRBD2|TRBV5-4
CASSLKGRDSEQYF
TGTGCCAGCAGCTTAAAGGGGAGGGACTCCGAGCAGTACTTC
>TRBJ2-7|NA|TRBD1|TRBV5-1
CASSSGQGGLEQYF
TGCGCCAGCAGCTCTGGACAGGGGGGCTTGGAGCAGTACTTC
>TRBJ2-7|NA|NA|TRBV27
CASSSIKTGLGSYEQYF
TGTGCCAGCAGTTCTATAAAAACAGGGTTGGGTTCCTACGAGCAGTACTTC
>TRBJ1-2|NA|NA|TRBV27
CASGGWRSNYGYTF
TGTGCCAGCGGGGGGTGGCGGTCAAACTATGGCTACACCTTC
>TRBJ2-5|NA|TRBD2|TRBV19
CASSTTSGGPQETQYF
TGTGCCAGTAGTACTACTAGCGGGGGGCCTCAAGAGACCCAGTACTTC
>TRBJ1-1|NA|TRBD1|TRBV19
CASGRTGALNTEAFF
TGTGCCAGTGGAAGAACAGGGGCTTTGAACACTGAAGCTTTCTTT
>TRBJ2-3|NA|NA|TRBV10-3
CAIRTSEAGPQYF
TGTGCCATCAGGACCTCCGAGGCGGGACCGCAGTATTTT
>TRBJ2-7|NA|TRBD2|TRBV28
CASSPPGLKSYEQYF
TGTGCCAGCAGTCCGCCGGGACTAAAGTCCTACGAGCAGTACTTC
>TRBJ2-7|NA|TRBD2|TRBV27
CASSPLKAGGRYEQYF
TGTGCCAGCAGCCCGCTGAAAGCGGGGGGTCGCTACGAGCAGTACTTC
>TRBJ2-1|NA|NA|TRBV27
CASSSRTPRYNEQFF
TGTGCCAGCAGTTCCAGGACTCCACGGTACAATGAGCAGTTCTTC
>TRBJ1-5|NA|NA|TRBV7-6
CASSLGGSRAHQPQHF
TGTGCCAGCAGCTTAGGAGGTTCGAGAGCCCATCAGCCCCAGCATTTT
>TRBJ2-5|NA|NA|TRBV7-9
CASSSVGTQYF
TGTGCCAGCAGCTCCGTCGGGACCCAGTACTTC
>TRBJ1-1|NA|NA|TRBV18
CASSPRGRDTEAFF
TGTGCCAGCTCACCCAGGGGTAGGGACACTGAAGCTTTCTTT
>TRBJ2-2|NA|NA|TRBV14
CASSQYRGTGELFF
TGTGCCAGCAGCCAATATCGGGGGACCGGGGAGCTGTTTTTT
>TRBJ2-1|NA|TRBD1|TRBV5-1
CASRWASGGEQFF
TGCGCCAGCCGTTGGGCATCAGGGGGAGAGCAGTTCTTC
>TRBJ2-3|NA|TRBD2|TRBV5-6
CASSGGLAGPTSTDTQYF
TGTGCCAGCAGCGGGGGACTAGCGGGACCGACTAGCACAGATACGCAGTATTTT
>TRBJ2-7|NA|TRBD1|TRBV18
CASSPRDRGYEQYF
TGTGCCAGCTCACCAAGAGACAGGGGGTACGAGCAGTACTTC
>TRBJ2-5|once|TRBD1|TRBV7-9
CASSQDREQETQYF
TGTGCCAGCAGCCAGGACAGGGAACAAGAGACCCAGTACTTC
>TRBJ2-7|once|TRBD2|TRBV5-6
CASSFRASGSYEQYF
TGTGCCAGCAGCTTTAGGGCTAGCGGGTCCTACGAGCAGTACTTC
>TRBJ2-2|NA|NA|TRBV6-4
CASSPGNTGELFF
TGTGCCAGCAGTCCGGGGAACACCGGGGAGCTGTTTTTT
>TRBJ1-2|NA|NA|TRBV28
CAIRNGNGYTF
TGTGCCATACGGAACGGGAATGGCTACACCTTC
>TRBJ2-7|NA|NA|TRBV29-1
CSALSGQATYEQYF
TGCAGCGCCTTGTCGGGACAAGCAACCTACGAGCAGTACTTC
>TRBJ1-5|NA|NA|TRBV27
CASRQANQPQHF
TGTGCCAGCAGACAGGCCAATCAGCCCCAGCATTTT